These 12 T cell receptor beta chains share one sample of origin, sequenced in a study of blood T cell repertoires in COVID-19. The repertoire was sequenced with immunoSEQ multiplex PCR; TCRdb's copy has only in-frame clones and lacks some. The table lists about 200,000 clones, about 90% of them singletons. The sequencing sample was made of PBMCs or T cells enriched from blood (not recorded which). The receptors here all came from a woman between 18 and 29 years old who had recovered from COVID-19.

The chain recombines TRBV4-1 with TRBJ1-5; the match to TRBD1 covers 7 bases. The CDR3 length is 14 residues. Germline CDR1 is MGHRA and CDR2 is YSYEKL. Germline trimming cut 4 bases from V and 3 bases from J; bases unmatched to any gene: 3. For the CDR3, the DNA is TGCGCCAGCAGCCTGACAGGGCTCAATCAGCCCCAGCATTTT. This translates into CASSLTGLNQPQHF.

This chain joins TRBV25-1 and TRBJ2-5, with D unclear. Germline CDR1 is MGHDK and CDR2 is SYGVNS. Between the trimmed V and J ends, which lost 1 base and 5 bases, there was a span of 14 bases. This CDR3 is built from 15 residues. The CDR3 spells CASSESAGERETQYF. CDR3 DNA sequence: TGTGCCAGCAGTGAATCAGCCGGCGAGAGGGAGACCCAGTACTTC. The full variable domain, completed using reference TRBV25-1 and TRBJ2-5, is EADIYQTPRYLVIGTGKKITLECSQTMGHDKMYWYQQDPGMELHLIHYSYGVNSTEKGDLSSESTVSRIRTEHFPLTLESARPSHTSQYLCASSESAGERETQYFGPGTRLLVL.

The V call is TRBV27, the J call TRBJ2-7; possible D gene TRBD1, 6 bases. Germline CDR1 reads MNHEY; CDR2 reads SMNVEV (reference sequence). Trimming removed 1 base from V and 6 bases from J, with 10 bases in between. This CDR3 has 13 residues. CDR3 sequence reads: CASSLFWGREQYF. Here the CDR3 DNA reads TGTGCCAGCAGTTTATTCTGGGGGCGCGAGCAGTACTTC.

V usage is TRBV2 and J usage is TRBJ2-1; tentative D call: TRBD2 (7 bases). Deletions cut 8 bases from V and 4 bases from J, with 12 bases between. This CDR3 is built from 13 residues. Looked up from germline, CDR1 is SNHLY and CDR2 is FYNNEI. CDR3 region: CASLRGGYNEQFF. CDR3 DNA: TGTGCCAGCTTAAGGGGGGGGTACAATGAGCAGTTCTTC.

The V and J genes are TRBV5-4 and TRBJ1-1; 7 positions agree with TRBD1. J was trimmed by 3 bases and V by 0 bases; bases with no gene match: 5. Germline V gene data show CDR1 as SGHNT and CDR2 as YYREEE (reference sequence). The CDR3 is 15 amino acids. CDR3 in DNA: TGTGCCAGCAGCTTGGGACAGGGTGAGGACACTGAAGCTTTCTTT. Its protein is CASSLGQGEDTEAFF.

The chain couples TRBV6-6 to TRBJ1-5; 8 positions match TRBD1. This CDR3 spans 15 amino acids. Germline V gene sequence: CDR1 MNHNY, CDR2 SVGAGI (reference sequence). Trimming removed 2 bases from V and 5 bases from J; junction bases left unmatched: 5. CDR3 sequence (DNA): TGTGCCAGCAGTTACCGACAGGGGTTCGATCAGCCCCAGCATTTT. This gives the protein CASSYRQGFDQPQHF.

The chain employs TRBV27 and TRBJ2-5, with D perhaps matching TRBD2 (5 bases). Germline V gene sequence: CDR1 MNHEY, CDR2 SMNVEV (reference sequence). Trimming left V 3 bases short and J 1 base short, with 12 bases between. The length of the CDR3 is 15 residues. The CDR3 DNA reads TGTGCCAGCAGTTTTTCGGGGTATAGCCAAGAGACCCAGTACTTC. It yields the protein CASSFSGYSQETQYF.

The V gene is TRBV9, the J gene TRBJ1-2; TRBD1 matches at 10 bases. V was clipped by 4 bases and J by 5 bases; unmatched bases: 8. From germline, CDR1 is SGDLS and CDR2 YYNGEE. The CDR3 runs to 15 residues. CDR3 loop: CASSKRQGAPYGYTF. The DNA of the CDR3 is TGTGCCAGCAGCAAGAGACAGGGGGCCCCGTATGGCTACACCTTC.

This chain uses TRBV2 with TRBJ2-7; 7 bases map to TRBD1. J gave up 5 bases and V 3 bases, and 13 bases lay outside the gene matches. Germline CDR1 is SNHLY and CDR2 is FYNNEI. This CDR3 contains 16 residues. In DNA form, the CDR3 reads TGTGCCAGCAGTGAGCTCACGGGACAGATACTAAACGAGCAGTACTTC. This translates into CASSELTGQILNEQYF.

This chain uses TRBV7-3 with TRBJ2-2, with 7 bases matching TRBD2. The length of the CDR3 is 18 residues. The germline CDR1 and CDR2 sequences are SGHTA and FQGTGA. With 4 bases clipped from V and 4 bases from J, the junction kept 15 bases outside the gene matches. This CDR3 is CASSSYRGAGLGTGELFF. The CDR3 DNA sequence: TGTGCCAGCAGCTCGTATAGGGGAGCGGGGCTGGGCACCGGGGAGCTGTTTTTT.

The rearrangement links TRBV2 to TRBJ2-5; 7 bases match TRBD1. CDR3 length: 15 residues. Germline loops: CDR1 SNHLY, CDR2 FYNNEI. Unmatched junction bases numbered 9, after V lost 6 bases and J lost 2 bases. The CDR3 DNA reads TGTGCCAGCAGGGTTAGGGACAGAGGGCAAGAGACCCAGTACTTC. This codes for CASRVRDRGQETQYF.

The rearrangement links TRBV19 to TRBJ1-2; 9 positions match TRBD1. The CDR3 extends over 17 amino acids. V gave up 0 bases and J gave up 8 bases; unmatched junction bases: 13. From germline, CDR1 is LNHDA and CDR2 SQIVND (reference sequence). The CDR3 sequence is CASSIDQWTGDRRGYTF. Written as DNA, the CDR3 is TGTGCCAGTAGTATAGATCAGTGGACAGGGGATCGACGCGGCTACACCTTC. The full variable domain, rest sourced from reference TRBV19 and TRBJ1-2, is DGGITQSPKYLFRKEGQNVTLSCEQNLNHDAMYWYRQDPGQGLRLIYYSQIVNDFQKGDIAEGYSVSREKKESFPLTVTSAQKNPTAFYLCASSIDQWTGDRRGYTFGSGTRLTVV.